The rows below give T cell receptor beta chains drawn from one sample of a study of T cell responses to AZD1222 COVID-19 vaccine. Sequencing was performed with immunoSEQ multiplex PCR; in TCRdb, only in-frame clones are kept and a portion is missing. The sample has fewer than 90,000 clones; 75% to 90% are singletons. This sample comprised peripheral blood, obtained on day 0 of AZD1222 vaccination. The receptors here all came from an adult in good health. CDR3s include the opening cysteine and the closing phenylalanine or tryptophan. D genes are given only for firm matches. Clone size is not always given. Where it is, it says once, few, many or a class for expanded clones.

d_gene | j_gene | v_gene | abundance | CDR3aa | CDR3nt
. | TRBJ1-6 | TRBV7-9 | once | CASSPSGRLYNSPLHF | TGTGCCAGCAGCCCCTCCGGGAGACTTTATAATTCACCCCTCCACTTT
TRBD1 | TRBJ1-5 | TRBV9 | . | CASSSGTGVAQPQHF | TGTGCCAGCAGCTCCGGGACAGGGGTTGCTCAGCCCCAGCATTTT
. | TRBJ2-7 | TRBV4-1 | . | CASSQDESRSADPSYEQYF | TGCGCCAGCAGCCAAGATGAAAGCAGAAGCGCAGATCCTTCCTACGAGCAGTACTTC
TRBD1 | TRBJ1-5 | TRBV2 | . | CASAPGQISNQPQHF | TGTGCCAGCGCACCGGGACAGATTAGCAATCAGCCCCAGCATTTT
TRBD1 | TRBJ1-6 | TRBV3-1/TRBV3-2 | . | CASSLQGPNSPLHF | TGTGCCAGCAGCCTACAGGGGCCAAATTCACCCCTCCACTTT
TRBD2 | TRBJ2-7 | TRBV5-5 | . | CASSLSVAGAVYEQYF | TGTGCCAGCAGCTTGAGCGTCGCGGGAGCGGTCTACGAGCAGTACTTC
. | TRBJ2-2 | TRBV4-1 | . | CASSLIEAGPGELFF | TGCGCCAGCAGCCTAATCGAGGCGGGGCCCGGGGAGCTGTTTTTT
. | TRBJ1-1 | TRBV6-5 | . | CVLKRGELRGTEAFF | TGTGTTCTAAAGAGGGGCGAGCTCCGTGGCACTGAAGCTTTCTTT
. | TRBJ2-3 | TRBV18 | . | CASSSLDPALSTQYF | TGTGCCAGCTCATCCCTGGACCCGGCACTTAGTACGCAGTATTTT
TRBD1 | TRBJ1-2 | TRBV5-1 | . | CASSSPTGEIMGYTF | TGCGCCAGCAGCTCACCGACAGGGGAGATTATGGGCTACACCTTC
TRBD1 | TRBJ1-5 | TRBV10-3 | . | CAISKTGASNQPQHF | TGTGCCATCAGCAAAACAGGGGCAAGCAATCAGCCCCAGCATTTT
. | TRBJ1-2 | TRBV4-2 | . | CASSQDLHSGGVRTPGYTF | TGTGCCAGCAGCCAAGATCTACATTCGGGAGGGGTCAGGACACCCGGCTACACCTTC
. | TRBJ1-1 | TRBV20-1 | . | CSASVNGMAFF | TGCAGTGCTAGCGTAAATGGAATGGCTTTCTTT
. | TRBJ2-3 | TRBV5-8 | . | CASSPGQGADTQYF | TGTGCCAGCAGCCCGGGGCAGGGTGCAGATACGCAGTATTTT
TRBD2 | TRBJ2-1 | TRBV4-1 | once | CASSRLAGENSEQFF | TGCGCCAGCAGCCGACTAGCGGGAGAGAACAGTGAGCAGTTCTTC
TRBD2 | TRBJ2-2 | TRBV7-7 | once | CASSLTAGGTGELFF | TGTGCCAGCAGCTTAACAGCGGGAGGTACCGGGGAGCTGTTTTTT
TRBD1 | TRBJ2-5 | TRBV24-1 | . | CATIKTSGQRTQETQYF | TGTGCCACCATCAAAACCTCGGGACAGCGGACCCAAGAGACCCAGTACTTC
. | TRBJ2-7 | TRBV24-1 | . | CATSDYPGRCYEQYF | TGTGCCACCAGTGATTACCCAGGGCGGTGCTACGAGCAGTACTTC
. | TRBJ2-6 | TRBV7-2 | . | CASSLGGTHSSGANVLTF | TGTGCCAGCAGCTTAGGAGGGACGCATAGCTCTGGGGCCAACGTCCTGACTTTC
. | TRBJ2-7 | TRBV6-5 | . | CASSYSPGTPYEQYF | TGTGCCAGCAGTTACTCCCCCGGGACACCCTACGAGCAGTACTTC